The 18 T cell receptor beta chains below come from one sample, sequenced in a study of CD8 T cells in ankylosing spondylitis. Findings of the study overall: Ankylosing spondylitis blood appeared to carry a characteristic TCR beta motif of roughly eight highly homologous variants.

Their target antigens are unknown. One entry per CDR3 protein results from TCRdb running MiXCR on the 5' RACE reads. The top ten hold about 20% of the sample, which has around 770,000 distinct CDR3 sequences, 19% seen once. What was sequenced was blood, either unsorted or a sorted T cell fraction (not recorded which). The receptors were sampled from a male donor with ankylosing spondylitis.

There are many counts of this clonotype. The CDR3 DNA sequence: TGCGCCAGCAGCTTGGACCAACCTTACTACGAGCAGTACTTC. Translated, it gives CASSLDQPYYEQYF. The chain couples TRBV5-1 to TRBJ2-7, with D unresolved. The CDR3 runs to 14 residues. Trimming left V 0 bases short and J 3 bases short, with 10 bases between. In germline, CDR1 is SGHRS, CDR2 YFSETQ.

The chain employs TRBV7-8 and TRBJ2-3; D gene ambiguous. CDR1 is SGHVS and CDR2 is FQNEAQ in the germline V gene. V was shortened by 3 bases and J by 1 base, with 8 bases between the two germline ends. The CDR3 totals 14 residues. The CDR3 loop is CASSFSRGTDTQYF. The DNA of the CDR3 is TGTGCCAGCAGCTTTAGCAGAGGCACAGATACGCAGTATTTT.

This chain uses TRBV7-2 with TRBJ2-1, with 7 bases matching TRBD2. This CDR3 contains 15 residues. In germline, CDR1 is SGHTA, CDR2 FQGNSA. V lost 3 bases, J lost 7 bases, and 9 bases stayed unmatched. CDR3 DNA: TGTGCCAGCAGCTTCATTAGGACTAGTAAGAATGAGCAGTTCTTC. Translation gives CASSFIRTSKNEQFF. The variable domain in full, with the rest retrieved from reference TRBV7-2 and TRBJ2-1, is GAGVSQSPSNKVTEKGKDVELRCDPISGHTALYWYRQSLGQGLEFLIYFQGNSAPDKSGLPSDRFSAERTGGSVSTLTIQRTQQEDSAVYLCASSFIRTSKNEQFFGPGTRLTVL.

This clonotype was found a few times. The V call is TRBV27, the J call TRBJ1-4; D is ambiguous. The germline gives CDR1 MNHEY, CDR2 SMNVEV (reference sequence). V shed 5 bases and J shed 8 bases, with 12 bases lying between them. The length of the CDR3 is 13 residues. The CDR3 sequence is CASSNPGREKLFF. CDR3 nucleotide sequence: TGTGCCAGCAGTAACCCTGGACGGGAAAAACTGTTTTTT.

V and J are TRBV7-3 and TRBJ2-1; D is perhaps TRBD2 (5 bases). The CDR3 covers 15 residues. V lost 5 bases and J 7 bases, leaving 18 bases between the germline ends. CDR1 is SGHTA, CDR2 FQGTGA, per germline. CDR3 in DNA: TGTGCCAGCAGCCCCGATGGGCTAGCAGTAAATGAGCAGTTCTTC. Amino acids: CASSPDGLAVNEQFF.

There are a few counts of this clonotype. This chain links TRBV27 with TRBJ2-7; 9 bases are a match to TRBD1. This CDR3 spans 15 amino acids. After removal of 4 bases from V and 0 bases from J, the junction contained 4 bases not matched to a gene. Per germline, CDR1 MNHEY and CDR2 SMNVEV (reference sequence). CDR3 sequence reads: CASSWTGAPSYEQYF. In DNA form, the CDR3 reads TGTGCCAGCAGTTGGACAGGGGCTCCCTCCTACGAGCAGTACTTC.

This clonotype has just a few counts. This chain uses TRBV4-1 with TRBJ2-7; 10 bases are a match to TRBD2. CDR1 and CDR2 (germline): MGHRA, YSYEKL. V was pared by 4 bases and J by 2 bases, with 5 bases of the junction left unmatched. The CDR3 extends over 15 amino acids. The CDR3 DNA reads TGCGCCAGCAGCCGAACTAGCGGGATTGCCTACGAGCAGTACTTC. Amino acid sequence: CASSRTSGIAYEQYF.

The chain recombines TRBV6-5 with TRBJ2-5, with D unresolved. CDR3 length: 12 amino acids. The V end was cut by 8 bases, the J end by 9 bases, with 16 bases between. The V gene's germline CDR1 is MNHEY and CDR2 SVGAGI. In DNA, the CDR3 is TGTGCCAGCCGGCTCCCCCACGGGTCCCAGTACTTC. Translated, it gives CASRLPHGSQYF.

The chain combines TRBV6-2 or TRBV6-3 with TRBJ2-2; D may be TRBD2 (5 bases). Germline V gives CDR1 MNHEY, CDR2 SVGEGT. The CDR3 consists of 15 residues. Trimming stripped 5 bases from V and 5 bases from J, with 15 bases between. Here the CDR3 DNA reads TGTGCCAGCAGTCCCGGGCCTCCGGGGACCGGGGAGCTGTTTTTT. Translated, it gives CASSPGPPGTGELFF.

This sequence joins TRBV2 and TRBJ1-1; D remains ambiguous. Trimming pared 6 bases from V and 3 bases from J, leaving 14 bases between. From germline, CDR1 is SNHLY and CDR2 FYNNEI. This CDR3 is built from 14 residues. CDR3 nucleotide sequence: TGTGCCAGCAGCTTTGGAAGTGGGGACACTGAAGCTTTCTTT. Its protein product is CASSFGSGDTEAFF.

This sequence joins TRBV12-3 or TRBV12-4 and TRBJ2-1; 8 nucleotides line up with TRBD1. Trimming took 7 bases from V and 10 from J; bases not matched to a gene: 9. The CDR3 contains 13 residues. The CDR3 is CASTPQGAREQFF. CDR3 DNA sequence: TGTGCCAGCACTCCCCAGGGGGCTAGGGAGCAGTTCTTC.

This clonotype has just a few counts. This rearrangement joins TRBV24-1 to TRBJ2-5; 9 bases map to TRBD1. Per germline, CDR1 KGHDR and CDR2 SFDVKD. The CDR3 runs 15 residues. V shed 4 bases, J shed 3 bases, and the junction held 5 bases outside the gene matches. The CDR3 DNA reads as TGTGCCACCAGTGACGCGGGACAGGGTAAAGAGACCCAGTACTTC. It translates to CATSDAGQGKETQYF.

The chain uses TRBV11-2 and TRBJ2-1; D is ambiguous. The CDR3 contains 14 residues. Germline CDR1 is SGHAT and CDR2 is FQNNGV. Trimming shortened V by 0 bases and J by 2 bases, and 5 bases separated the two germline ends. The CDR3 coding sequence is TGTGCCAGCAGCTTAGATCGGGCCTACAATGAGCAGTTCTTC. Residues: CASSLDRAYNEQFF.

The chain uses TRBV5-1 and TRBJ2-4; 10 bases align to TRBD1. V shed 3 bases and J 0 bases; nucleotides not matched to a gene: 6. CDR1 is SGHRS, CDR2 YFSETQ, per germline. The CDR3 covers 17 residues. The CDR3 loop reads CASSWDRGELAKNIQYF. The CDR3 nucleotides are TGCGCCAGCAGCTGGGACAGGGGAGAGTTAGCCAAAAACATTCAGTACTTC.

The V call is TRBV7-8, the J call TRBJ2-2; D possibly matches TRBD1 or TRBD2 (6 bases each). Germline CDR1 reads SGHVS; CDR2 reads FQNEAQ. The CDR3 totals 17 residues. V was shortened by 1 base and J by 2 bases, with 14 bases between the two germline ends. CDR3 sequence: CASSLVGGGTNTGELFF. In nucleotides, the CDR3 is TGTGCCAGCAGCTTAGTGGGGGGCGGAACTAACACCGGGGAGCTGTTTTTT.

This clonotype occurred a few times. V gene TRBV4-1 combines with J gene TRBJ1-3; D gene ambiguous. This CDR3 is built from 16 residues. V dropped 3 bases and J dropped 0 bases, with 12 bases sitting between them. CDR1 MGHRA and CDR2 YSYEKL come from the germline V gene. In DNA, the CDR3 is TGCGCCAGCAGCCAGGGGAACCCAAACTCTGGAAACACCATATATTTT. Its translation is CASSQGNPNSGNTIYF.

As to this clonotype: The junction differs from germline at one of its ends, possibly a read error. J is TRBJ2-7 and V is TRBV7-9, with D uncertain. This CDR3 region has 12 residues. The germline CDR1 and CDR2 sequences are SEHNR and FQNEAQ (reference sequence). The CDR3 bases are TGTGCCTGCAGCCAGGTGGGCGACGAGCAGTACTTC. It codes for CACSQVGDEQYF.

This clonotype was counted a few times. The J gene is TRBJ1-5, the V gene TRBV2; D ambiguous. The CDR3 covers 16 residues. The V and J ends lost 1 base and 2 bases respectively, with 12 bases between them. The germline V gene has CDR1 SNHLY and CDR2 FYNNEI. CDR3 loop: CASSEDEGGGNQPQHF. The CDR3 DNA reads TGTGCCAGCAGTGAAGACGAGGGTGGGGGCAATCAGCCCCAGCATTTT.